This T cell receptor beta chain was observed in a study of blood T cell repertoires in COVID-19. Study as a whole: COVID-19 samples from acute and convalescent phases originated in the United States, Italy and Spain. In each case, the material was cDNA or gDNA derived from T cells, B-cell-depleted T cells, or PBMCs.

Source study methods: Reference gene primers were amplified, and this amplification served to estimate nucleated cell counts. Libraries were prepared by immunoSEQ multiplex PCR; TCRdb keeps only in-frame clonotypes and omits some of them. V, J and clone size are taken as reported in that table, and D and trimming were inferred from the DNA itself. The sample lists 250,000 or so clones; 84% were seen once. The table lists this clone with a few counts. The germline gives CDR1 MNHEY, CDR2 SMNVEV (reference sequence). Trimming at V came to 7 bases and at J to 1 base, leaving 4 bases not matched to a gene. CDR3 size: 13 residues.

The chain joins TRBV27 to TRBJ2-7, with 7 positions matching TRBD2. This clonotype originated in a man in his fifties or sixties with acute or convalescent COVID-19. Input material: peripheral blood. DNA of the CDR3: TGTGCCAGCACTTCCGGGGGGTCCTACGAGCAGTACTTC. Protein: CASTSGGSYEQYF.